This record looks at one T cell receptor (beta chain) sequence and its context. Its cognate antigen has yet to be identified. No qualities accompany the bases; no much larger clone lies one base away. Including cysteine and phenylalanine, the CDR3 has 15 amino acids. Kept here is only the CDR3 DNA, which spans 45 bases and is read in frame from base 1. CDR1 and CDR2 are read off the germline V gene as LGHNT and FRNRAP. Deletion took 5 bases off V and 4 bases off J, with a span of 17 bases between the germline ends. The data derive from a study of T cell changes during pregnancy in multiple sclerosis (dated by TCRdb to the late 2010s). The study in broad terms: Changes in the T cell repertoire over the course of pregnancy were examined in this study in women with multiple sclerosis.

The method was the immunoSEQ multiplex PCR assay. TCRdb obtained this table from immuneACCESS and retained in-frame rearrangements with V and J assigned. These tables miss some clones; where compared with another copy, unresolved V genes account for less than half of the shortfall, and the remainder is unexplained. This sample holds 90,000 to 120,000 clones; about 90% were observed only once. Together, the top ten hold 0.78% of the sample. This receptor was obtained from a female donor in good health, enrolled as a control in a pregnancy study. The specimen comprised peripheral blood, sampled in the third trimester of pregnancy. The sequence is built from TRBV12-5 and TRBJ1-2, with a tentative D gene TRBD1 over 6 matching bases. The CDR3 reads as follows: CASGPSRTASYGYTF. At the DNA level, the sequence is TGTGCTAGTGGTCCGTCCCGGACAGCGAGCTATGGCTACACCTTC.